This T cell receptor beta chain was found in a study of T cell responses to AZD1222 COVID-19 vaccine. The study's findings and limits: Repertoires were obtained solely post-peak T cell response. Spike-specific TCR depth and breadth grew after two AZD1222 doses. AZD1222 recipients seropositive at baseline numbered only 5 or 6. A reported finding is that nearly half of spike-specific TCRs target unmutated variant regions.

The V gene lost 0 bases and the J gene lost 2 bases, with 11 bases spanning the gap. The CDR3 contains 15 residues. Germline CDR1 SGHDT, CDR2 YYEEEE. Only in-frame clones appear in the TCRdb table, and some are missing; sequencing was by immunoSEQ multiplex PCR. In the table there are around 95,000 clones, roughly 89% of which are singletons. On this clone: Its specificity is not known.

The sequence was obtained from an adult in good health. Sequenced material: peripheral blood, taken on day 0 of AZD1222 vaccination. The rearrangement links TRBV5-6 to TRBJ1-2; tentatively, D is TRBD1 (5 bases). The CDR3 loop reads CASSLAGRENYGYTF. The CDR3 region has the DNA TGTGCCAGCAGCTTGGCCGGCAGGGAGAACTATGGCTACACCTTC.